These 17 T cell receptor beta chains originate from one sample sequenced in a study of neurological immune-mediated disorders. In TCRdb, the 5' RACE reads were re-called with MiXCR into one record per CDR3 protein. The data contain about 74,000 distinct CDR3 sequences, 5.2% of them seen just once; the ten biggest clones take up just under 7.5%. What was sequenced was PBMCs. These receptors were collected from a young man with multiple sclerosis.

This clonotype was counted only a few times. This may be a read error: a much more frequent sequence differs by one nucleotide. The chain couples TRBV7-9 to TRBJ2-5; D possibly uses TRBD1 or TRBD2 (6 bases each). Germline CDR1 SEHNR, CDR2 FQNEAQ (reference sequence). The CDR3 totals 15 residues. Trimming removed 1 base from V and 4 bases from J, with 13 bases in between. The CDR3 is CASSLEGGCGETQYF. The CDR3 coding sequence is TGTGCCAGCAGCTTAGAAGGGGGGTGCGGAGAGACCCAGTACTTC.

This rearrangement joins TRBV18 to TRBJ1-1, with no clear D. This CDR3 is 13 amino acids long. Trimming removed 3 bases from V and 1 base from J, with 6 bases in between. The V gene's germline CDR1 is KGHSH and CDR2 LQKENI. The chain's CDR3 is CASSPGPNTEAFF. The CDR3 bases are TGTGCCAGCTCACCCGGACCGAACACTGAAGCTTTCTTT.

This clonotype was observed many times. This chain uses TRBV7-3 with TRBJ2-3; a weak D match, TRBD1 (6 bases). The CDR3 has 13 residues. Looked up from germline, CDR1 is SGHTA and CDR2 is FQGTGA. The germline V and J ends were trimmed by 3 bases and 4 bases, with 8 bases remaining between them. CDR3 sequence: CASSFSGADTQYF. The CDR3 DNA reads TGTGCCAGCAGCTTTTCAGGGGCAGATACGCAGTATTTT.

This clonotype was observed at least ten times. The gene calls are TRBV9 and TRBJ2-1, with 9 bases matching TRBD2. Germline trimming cut 0 bases from V and 7 bases from J; bases unmatched to any gene: 5. In germline, CDR1 is SGDLS, CDR2 YYNGEE. The CDR3 loop spans 15 amino acids. The CDR3 is CASSVGLAGWNEQFF. Written as DNA, the CDR3 is TGTGCCAGCAGCGTAGGGCTAGCGGGGTGGAATGAGCAGTTCTTC.

The table lists this clonotype with many counts. The chain is built from TRBV7-2 and TRBJ1-1; the D is unclear. Looked up from germline, CDR1 is SGHTA and CDR2 is FQGNSA. The CDR3 has 12 amino acids. Trimming removed 0 bases from V and 9 bases from J, with 8 bases in between. The CDR3 bases are TGTGCCAGCAGCTTAGCAGGGCGACAAGCTTTCTTT. Its translation: CASSLAGRQAFF.

This clonotype was counted at least ten times. A much larger clone differs from this one at a single base, so this may be a read error. This rearrangement joins TRBV15 to TRBJ1-5; tentative D call: TRBD1 (5 bases). Trimming stripped 6 bases from V and 3 bases from J, with 12 bases between. The CDR3 contains 14 residues. Germline V gene data show CDR1 as LNHNV and CDR2 as YYDKDF (reference sequence). CDR3 sequence: CATSDSEANQPQHF. CDR3 sequence (DNA): TGTGCCACCAGTGACAGCGAAGCCAATCAGCCCCAGCATTTT.

This clonotype was counted at least ten times. This chain connects TRBV5-1 to TRBJ1-4; tentative D call: TRBD1 (6 bases). Germline-derived CDR1 and CDR2 are SGHRS and YFSETQ. The CDR3 spans 16 residues. V was trimmed by 1 base and J by 7 bases, leaving 17 bases between them. The CDR3 is CASSLQSQGKGEKLFF. The CDR3 region has the DNA TGCGCCAGCAGCTTGCAATCACAGGGAAAGGGTGAAAAACTGTTTTTT.

This clonotype has at least ten counts. V gene TRBV5-1 combines with J gene TRBJ2-1, with D perhaps matching TRBD2 (6 bases). The CDR3 is made up of 15 amino acids. Between the trimmed V and J ends, which lost 0 bases and 7 bases, there was a span of 14 bases. Per the germline V gene, CDR1 is SGHRS and CDR2 is YFSETQ. CDR3 sequence: CASSLAPGAVNEQFF. CDR3 nucleotides: TGCGCCAGCAGCTTGGCCCCGGGAGCGGTTAATGAGCAGTTCTTC.

This clonotype was detected many times. Germline is not matched at one junction end, which may reflect a read error. V is TRBV9 and J is TRBJ1-5; 7 bases map to TRBD1. CDR1 SGDLS and CDR2 YYNGEE come from the germline V gene. CDR3 length: 15 amino acids. The CDR3 sequence is CASSAGGLGDQPQNF. The DNA for the CDR3 is TGTGCCAGCAGCGCAGGGGGTCTGGGGGATCAGCCCCAGAATTTT.

In its sample, this clonotype was seen many times. The chain couples TRBV7-3 to TRBJ2-1, with D perhaps matching TRBD1 or TRBD2 (5 bases each). The germline CDR1 and CDR2 sequences are SGHTA and FQGTGA. V was pared by 0 bases and J by 3 bases, with 12 bases between. The CDR3 loop spans 16 amino acids. The CDR3 DNA follows: TGTGCCAGCAGCTTAACGTCGGAGAGGGGCTACAATGAGCAGTTCTTC. Protein product: CASSLTSERGYNEQFF. Looking up the rest from reference TRBV7-3 and TRBJ2-1 gives the full variable domain: GAGVSQTPSNKVTEKGKYVELRCDPISGHTALYWYRQSLGQGPEFLIYFQGTGAADDSGLPNDRFFAVRPEGSVSTLKIQRTERGDSAVYLCASSLTSERGYNEQFFGPGTRLTVL.

This clonotype has a count of ten or more. This chain joins TRBV20-1 and TRBJ1-1, with D maybe TRBD1 (5 bases). From germline, CDR1 is DFQATT and CDR2 SNEGSKA (reference sequence). V was trimmed by 0 bases and J by 5 bases, leaving 13 bases between them. The CDR3 is 14 residues long. The CDR3 spells CSARDRQGRTEAFF. In DNA form, the CDR3 reads TGCAGTGCTAGAGATCGCCAGGGAAGAACTGAAGCTTTCTTT.

This clonotype showed up many times. Just one base apart from a much larger clone, this may be a read error. The rearrangement links TRBV5-1 to TRBJ2-6, with a tentative D call TRBD1 (5 bases). The CDR3 is 18 residues long. CDR1 is SGHRS, CDR2 YFSETQ, per germline. The CDR3 nucleotides are TGCGCCAGCAGCTTACACAGGTCCCCACTCTCTGGGGCCAAAGTCCTGACTTTC. This gives the protein CASSLHRSPLSGAKVLTF.

This clonotype has a count of ten or more. V and J are TRBV7-2 and TRBJ2-2, with 8 bases fitting TRBD2. The CDR3 has 14 residues. V shed 5 bases and J 7 bases; nucleotides not matched to a gene: 6. Germline lookup yields CDR1 SGHTA and CDR2 FQGNSA. The CDR3 DNA is TGTGCCAGCAGCCCGGGGGGGGGATTCGGGGAGCTGTTTTTT. Its translation: CASSPGGGFGELFF.

This clonotype was recorded at least ten times. The J gene is TRBJ2-2, the V gene TRBV5-1, with D perhaps matching TRBD2 (5 bases). Trimming stripped 5 bases from V and 3 bases from J, with 14 bases between. From germline, CDR1 is SGHRS and CDR2 YFSETQ. The CDR3 has 15 amino acids. In nucleotides, the CDR3 is TGCGCCAGCAGAGGATCGGGATTTGACACCGGGGAGCTGTTTTTT. It yields the protein CASRGSGFDTGELFF.

There are many counts of this clonotype. The chain uses TRBV7-9 and TRBJ1-3, with TRBD1 matching over 8 bases. Germline CDR1 and CDR2: SEHNR and FQNEAQ (reference sequence). The CDR3 contains 14 residues. The V and J ends lost 5 bases and 0 bases, in that order; junction bases with no gene match: 0. DNA for the CDR3: TGTGCCAGCAGCACAGGGGGCTCTGGAAACACCATATATTTT. Translating it yields CASSTGGSGNTIYF.

This clonotype appeared many times. The chain uses TRBV27 and TRBJ1-1, with D uncertain. Germline V lookup: CDR1 MNHEY, CDR2 SMNVEV (reference sequence). The CDR3 contains 15 residues. Trimming shortened V by 7 bases and J by 1 base, and 16 bases separated the two germline ends. The CDR3 protein is CASIPFGGSNTEAFF. CDR3 nucleotide sequence: TGTGCCAGCATCCCTTTTGGAGGATCGAACACTGAAGCTTTCTTT.

The DNA for the CDR3 is TGTGCCAGCAGTGTCTCAGGGGGAGACATTCAGTACTTC. Its protein product is CASSVSGGDIQYF. This chain connects TRBV6-1 to TRBJ2-4; 7 bases align to TRBD1. Trimming removed 4 bases from V and 8 bases from J; junction bases left unmatched: 5. CDR3 length: 13 residues. Germline-derived CDR1 and CDR2 are MNHNS and SASEGT.